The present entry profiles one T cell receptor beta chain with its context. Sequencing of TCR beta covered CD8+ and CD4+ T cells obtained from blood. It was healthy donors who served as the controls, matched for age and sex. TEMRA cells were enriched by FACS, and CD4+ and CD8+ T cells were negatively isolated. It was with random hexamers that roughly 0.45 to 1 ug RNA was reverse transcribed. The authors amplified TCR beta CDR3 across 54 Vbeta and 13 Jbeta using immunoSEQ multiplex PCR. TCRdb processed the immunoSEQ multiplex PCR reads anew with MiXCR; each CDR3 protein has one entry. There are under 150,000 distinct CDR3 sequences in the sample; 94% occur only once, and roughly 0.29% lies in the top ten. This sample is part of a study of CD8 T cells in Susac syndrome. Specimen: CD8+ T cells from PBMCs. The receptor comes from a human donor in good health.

The CDR3 region is CASSDPSGYEQYF. CDR3 sequence (DNA): TGTGCCAGCAGCGACCCCAGTGGGTACGAGCAGTACTTC. This chain links TRBV7-8 with TRBJ2-7; D not resolved. Germline lookup yields CDR1 SGHVS and CDR2 FQNEAQ. There are 13 residues in the CDR3. Trimming cost V 5 bases and J 4 bases, with 12 bases left between them.